This TCR beta chain was obtained from a study of control samples from healthy donors and cancer patients. The CDR3 runs to 12 residues. V was cut by 4 bases and J by 1 base, with 7 bases left in between. Germline values: CDR1 SQVTM, CDR2 ANQGSEA. Some clones are missing from TCRdb's copy, which holds only in-frame ones; the method was immunoSEQ multiplex PCR. Here the sample spans 150,000 to 200,000 clones, approximately 94% being singletons. What was sequenced was blood. The TCR sequence derives from a woman aged 40 to 50 in good health. The chain joins TRBV29-1 to TRBJ1-1; weak D call: TRBD1 (6 bases). The CDR3 DNA reads as TGCAGCGTTGGAGGGGGGAACACTGAAGCTTTCTTT. Residues: CSVGGGNTEAFF.